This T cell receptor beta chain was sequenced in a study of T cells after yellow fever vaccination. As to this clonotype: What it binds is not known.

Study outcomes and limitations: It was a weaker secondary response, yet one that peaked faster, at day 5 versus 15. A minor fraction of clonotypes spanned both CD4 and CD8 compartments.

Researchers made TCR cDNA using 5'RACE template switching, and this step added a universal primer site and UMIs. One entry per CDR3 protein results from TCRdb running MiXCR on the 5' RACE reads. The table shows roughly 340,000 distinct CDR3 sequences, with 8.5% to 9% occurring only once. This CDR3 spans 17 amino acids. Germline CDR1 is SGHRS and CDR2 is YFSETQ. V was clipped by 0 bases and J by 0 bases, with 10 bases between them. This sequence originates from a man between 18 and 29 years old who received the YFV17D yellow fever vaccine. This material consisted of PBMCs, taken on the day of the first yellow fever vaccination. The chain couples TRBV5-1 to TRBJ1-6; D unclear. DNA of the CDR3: TGCGCCAGCAGCTTGGTCGGCTCGAGCTCCTATAATTCACCCCTCCACTTT. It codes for CASSLVGSSSYNSPLHF.